The 32 T cell receptor beta chains listed next were all sequenced from one sample in a study of shared clonotypes between healthy human individuals (dated by TCRdb to the early 2020s). Libraries were built with the immunoSEQ multiplex PCR assay. TCRdb limited this immuneACCESS table to in-frame rearrangements with V and J called. A share of clones is missing; checked studies link under half to unresolved V genes, and the rest is unexplained. This sample lists 2 million to 2.5 million clones; nearly 97% were detected once. The ten biggest clones cover roughly 0.13% of the sample. The specimen was naive CD4+ T cells sorted from blood. The cell subset or site label, as the study defines it: CD45RA+ positively selected. These receptors came from a man aged 18 to 29 in good health.

This clone was seen a handful of times. This CDR3 is also generated by other DNA sequences in the sample. The genes are TRBV30 and TRBJ2-3; 15 bases are shared with TRBD2. The CDR3 extends over 15 amino acids. Germline V gene lookup returns CDR1 GTSNPN and CDR2 SVGIG (reference sequence). The junction had 2 bases not matched to a gene; V was cut back by 4 bases and J by 3 bases. The CDR3 loop reads CAWTGTSGRTDTQYF. The CDR3 nucleotides read TGTGCCTGGACCGGGACTAGCGGGAGGACAGATACGCAGTATTTT.

The chain carries TRBV4-3 and TRBJ2-7; D is perhaps TRBD1 or TRBD2 (5 bases each). V was clipped by 3 bases and J by 3 bases, with 21 bases between them. There are 17 residues in the CDR3. CDR1 is LGHNA and CDR2 is YSLEER in the germline V gene. The CDR3 DNA reads as TGCGCCAGCAGCCACCTCCCGGGACGGTCTGGGGTCTACGAGCAGTACTTC. It encodes CASSHLPGRSGVYEQYF.

CDR3: CASSLGRVPYEQYF. DNA for the CDR3: TGTGCCAGCAGTTTAGGCAGGGTTCCCTACGAGCAGTACTTC. The gene calls are TRBV28 and TRBJ2-7; D perhaps matches TRBD1 (5 bases). Trimming pared 2 bases from V and 2 bases from J, leaving 10 bases between. Germline V gene sequence: CDR1 MDHEN, CDR2 SYDVKM. This CDR3 spans 14 amino acids.

For the CDR3, the DNA is TGTGCCAGCAGTTATGATTGGGGGCTCACCGGGGAGCTGTTTTTT. As protein: CASSYDWGLTGELFF. V gene TRBV6-5 combines with J gene TRBJ2-2; D perhaps matches TRBD1 (6 bases). Germline V lookup: CDR1 MNHEY, CDR2 SVGAGI. V dropped 3 bases and J dropped 4 bases, with 12 bases sitting between them. The CDR3 consists of 15 residues.

This clone was observed once. V is TRBV27 and J is TRBJ1-2; TRBD1 aligns across 8 bases. The CDR3 extends over 15 amino acids. V shed 7 bases, J shed 3 bases, and the junction held 10 bases outside the gene matches. Germline V gene sequence: CDR1 MNHEY, CDR2 SMNVEV (reference sequence). The chain's CDR3 is CASTASSGGYYGYTF. The CDR3 DNA sequence: TGTGCCAGCACCGCAAGTTCAGGGGGCTACTATGGCTACACCTTC.

V is TRBV4-1 and J is TRBJ1-5; perhaps TRBD1 as D (6 bases). Trimming left V 6 bases short and J 3 bases short, with 12 bases between. Per germline, CDR1 MGHRA and CDR2 YSYEKL. The CDR3 is made up of 14 amino acids. This CDR3 reads CASSPGAPNQPQHF. DNA for the CDR3: TGCGCCAGCAGTCCAGGGGCCCCCAATCAGCCCCAGCATTTT.

In its sample, this clone was seen once. This chain links TRBV28 with TRBJ2-1; 7 bases line up with TRBD2. The V gene's germline CDR1 is MDHEN and CDR2 SYDVKM. After removal of 3 bases from V and 7 bases from J, the junction contained 9 bases not matched to a gene. The length of the CDR3 is 15 residues. Here the CDR3 DNA reads TGTGCCAGCAGTTTTCCCGGACTAGGATGGAATGAGCAGTTCTTC. Its translation is CASSFPGLGWNEQFF. The whole variable domain, remainder taken from reference TRBV28 and TRBJ2-1, is DVKVTQSSRYLVKRTGEKVFLECVQDMDHENMFWYRQDPGLGLRLIYFSYDVKMKEKGDIPEGYSVSREKKERFSLILESASTNQTSMYLCASSFPGLGWNEQFFGPGTRLTVL.

The rearrangement uses TRBV6-1 and TRBJ1-5; tentative D call: TRBD1 (5 bases). V was cut by 0 bases and J by 8 bases, with 14 bases left in between. The CDR3 contains 15 residues. Germline V gives CDR1 MNHNS, CDR2 SASEGT. The DNA for the CDR3 is TGTGCCAGCAGTGAAGCGCTTCAGGGAAAGGAGCCCCAGCATTTT. Its protein product is CASSEALQGKEPQHF.

The gene calls are TRBV6-7 and TRBJ1-2; 8 bases are shared with TRBD1. TRBV6-7 is treated as an ORF (open reading frame) with a function not yet certain. V shed 0 bases and J 6 bases; nucleotides not matched to a gene: 0. The CDR3 loop spans 13 amino acids. CDR3 residues: CASSYSTGDGYTF. CDR3 DNA: TGTGCCAGCAGTTACTCGACAGGGGATGGCTACACCTTC.

The J gene is TRBJ2-5, the V gene TRBV9, with D unresolved. V lost 6 bases to trimming and J lost 4 bases, with 7 bases between them. This CDR3 spans 11 amino acids. Germline V gives CDR1 SGDLS, CDR2 YYNGEE. The CDR3 loop reads CASTSGETQYF. CDR3 DNA sequence: TGTGCCAGCACCTCCGGAGAGACCCAGTACTTC.

The chain recombines TRBV2 with TRBJ2-5; D might be TRBD2 (6 bases). The CDR3 totals 14 residues. The germline V and J ends were trimmed by 4 bases and 2 bases, with 11 bases remaining between them. The germline CDR1 and CDR2 sequences are SNHLY and FYNNEI. The DNA for the CDR3 is TGTGCCAGCAGTGGCCGGGACTTTCAAGAGACCCAGTACTTC. Residues: CASSGRDFQETQYF.

The J gene is TRBJ1-5, the V gene TRBV21-1; the table's TRBD1 call for D was not verified on the DNA. TRBV21-1 constitutes a pseudogene. The CDR3 consists of 14 residues. This CDR3 is CASSNGQLNQPQHF. DNA of the CDR3: TGTGCCAGCAGCAATGGACAGCTGAATCAGCCCCAGCATTTT.

This rearrangement joins TRBV18 to TRBJ2-7; 12 bases agree with TRBD2. J gave up 6 bases and V 4 bases, and 10 bases lay outside the gene matches. CDR1 and CDR2 (germline): KGHSH, LQKENI. The length of the CDR3 is 16 residues. The CDR3 DNA reads TGTGCCAGCTCACTAGGACTAGCGGGAACCCTGGGCGAGCAGTACTTC. Protein sequence: CASSLGLAGTLGEQYF.

The genes are TRBV6-5 and TRBJ2-3; no reliable D call. CDR1 MNHEY and CDR2 SVGAGI come from the germline V gene. This CDR3 has 12 residues. With 8 bases removed from V and 0 bases from J, the gap between germline ends came to 6 bases. CDR3 in amino acids: CASVSSTDTQYF. CDR3 DNA: TGTGCCAGCGTATCTAGCACAGATACGCAGTATTTT.

In DNA form, the CDR3 reads TGTGCCAGCAGTTTTGTCGGTCAGCCCCAGCATTTT. Its protein product is CASSFVGQPQHF. The J gene is TRBJ1-5, the V gene TRBV27; no clear D. CDR3 length: 12 residues. The germline gives CDR1 MNHEY, CDR2 SMNVEV (reference sequence). V was trimmed by 3 bases and J by 6 bases, leaving 6 bases between them.

This chain joins TRBV25-1 and TRBJ1-1; tentative D call: TRBD1 (6 bases). CDR3 length: 14 residues. Germline V CDR1 and CDR2: MGHDK, SYGVNS. The V end lost 3 bases, the J end lost 4 bases, and 12 bases lay between the germline ends. CDR3 coding DNA: TGTGCCAGCAGTGACCTTACAGGGAGCACTGAAGCTTTCTTT. It translates to CASSDLTGSTEAFF.

The chain employs TRBV30 and TRBJ1-1, with D perhaps matching TRBD1 (6 bases). Germline V gene lookup returns CDR1 GTSNPN and CDR2 SVGIG (reference sequence). The germline V and J ends were trimmed by 3 bases and 2 bases, with 10 bases remaining between them. CDR3 length: 13 residues. The CDR3 reads CAWRTGYNTEAFF. CDR3 coding DNA: TGTGCCTGGAGGACAGGCTACAACACTGAAGCTTTCTTT.

The V gene is TRBV5-1, the J gene TRBJ1-1, with D maybe TRBD1 (6 bases). V lost 4 bases and J 6 bases, leaving 16 bases between the germline ends. This CDR3 contains 14 residues. The germline V gene encodes CDR1 SGHRS and CDR2 YFSETQ. This CDR3 is CASSVEGGTAEAFF. As DNA, the CDR3 is TGCGCCAGCAGCGTAGAGGGGGGAACGGCTGAAGCTTTCTTT.

This sequence joins TRBV30 and TRBJ1-1; D is perhaps TRBD1 (5 bases). Trimming left V 0 bases short and J 0 bases short, with 11 bases between. Germline assignment: CDR1 GTSNPN and CDR2 SVGIG (reference sequence). This CDR3 contains 15 residues. CDR3 sequence: CAWSVFDRLNTEAFF. In nucleotides, the CDR3 is TGTGCCTGGAGTGTATTTGACAGACTGAACACTGAAGCTTTCTTT.

The V gene is TRBV10-3, the J gene TRBJ2-1, with 13 bases that match TRBD2. Germline V gives CDR1 ENHRY, CDR2 SYGVKD. This CDR3 is built from 17 residues. J was trimmed by 0 bases and V by 8 bases; bases with no gene match: 7. CDR3 in amino acids: CAIAGTSGASSYNEQFF. The DNA for the CDR3 is TGTGCCATCGCGGGGACTAGCGGGGCGTCCTCCTACAATGAGCAGTTCTTC.

This chain joins TRBV7-9 and TRBJ1-1; D call uncertain. This CDR3 has 13 amino acids. V lost 10 bases and J lost 4, with 16 bases in between. Germline-derived CDR1 and CDR2 are SEHNR and FQNEAQ (reference sequence). CDR3 DNA sequence: TGTGCCATTTCCTCAAGGGTTGGCACTGAAGCTTTCTTT. Its translation is CAISSRVGTEAFF. The entire variable domain, with the rest obtained from reference TRBV7-9 and TRBJ1-1, is as follows: DTGVSQNPRHKITKRGQNVTFRCDPISEHNRLYWYRQTLGQGPEFLTYFQNEAQLEKSRLLSDRFSAERPKGSFSTLEIQRTEQGDSAMYLCAISSRVGTEAFFGQGTRLTVV.

This clone came up a few times. The gene calls are TRBV30 and TRBJ1-3; no firm D call. Germline V lookup: CDR1 GTSNPN, CDR2 SVGIG (reference sequence). This CDR3 region has 12 residues. Trimming took 3 bases from V and 4 from J, leaving 7 bases between them. The chain's CDR3 is CAWRFGGNTIYF. The CDR3 DNA sequence: TGTGCCTGGAGATTTGGGGGAAACACCATATATTTT.

The CDR3 sequence: CASSPQLAGGSGEQFF. In nucleotides, the CDR3 is TGTGCCAGCAGCCCCCAATTAGCGGGGGGGAGCGGGGAGCAGTTCTTC. The chain employs TRBV7-9 and TRBJ2-1; 11 nucleotides match TRBD2. Germline V gene data show CDR1 as SEHNR and CDR2 as FQNEAQ (reference sequence). This CDR3 has 16 amino acids. The V segment lost 5 bases and the J segment 10 bases; nucleotides outside the gene matches: 13.

As for this clone: One end of the junction does not line up with germline, which may come from a read error. The CDR3 nucleotides are TGTGCCAGCAGATTAGACAGGGCCCAAATCTCTGGGGCCAACGTCCTGACTTTC. This gives the protein CASRLDRAQISGANVLTF. V is TRBV7-8 and J is TRBJ2-6, with 7 bases lining up with TRBD1. This CDR3 has 18 residues. Germline loops: CDR1 SGHVS, CDR2 FQNEAQ. Full variable domain (outside the CDR3, taken from reference TRBV7-8 and TRBJ2-6): GAGVSQSPRYKVAKRGQDVALRCDPISGHVSLFWYQQALGQGPEFLTYFQNEAQLDKSGLPSDRFFAERPEGSVSTLKIQRTQQEDSAVYLCASRLDRAQISGANVLTFGAGSRLTVL.

The V and J genes are TRBV20-1 and TRBJ2-7; 7 nucleotides agree with TRBD1. The CDR3 is 11 amino acids. Germline assignment: CDR1 DFQATT and CDR2 SNEGSKA (reference sequence). J was trimmed by 1 base and V by 7 bases; bases with no gene match: 1. CDR3 sequence reads: CSGQGSYEQYF. CDR3 sequence (DNA): TGCAGTGGACAGGGTTCCTACGAGCAGTACTTC.

The chain has TRBV7-2 and TRBJ2-4, with D maybe TRBD2 (7 bases). CDR3 length equals 13 residues. Between the trimmed V and J ends, which lost 8 bases and 7 bases, there was a span of 15 bases. Germline V gene sequence: CDR1 SGHTA, CDR2 FQGNSA. The CDR3 coding sequence is TGTGCCAGCGGGGGGGCACCGAGGAACATTCAGTACTTC. Its protein product is CASGGAPRNIQYF.

As to this clone: A much larger clonotype is one base distant, so this may be a read error. Additional DNA sequences in this sample encode the identical CDR3. The chain uses TRBV7-6 and TRBJ1-1; the D is unclear. The CDR3 loop spans 13 amino acids. The germline V gene has CDR1 SGHVS and CDR2 FNYEAQ. The V end was cut by 1 base, the J end by 0 bases, with 3 bases between. The CDR3 protein is CASSLDLNTEAFF. CDR3 DNA: TGTGCCAGCAGCTTAGACTTGAACACTGAAGCTTTCTTT.

This clone was counted a single time. The chain uses TRBV5-6 and TRBJ1-6; D may be TRBD1 (6 bases). Between the trimmed V and J ends, which lost 5 bases and 0 bases, there was a span of 12 bases. Germline V gives CDR1 SGHDT, CDR2 YYEEEE. The CDR3 runs 16 residues. CDR3 residues: CASRPTGSSYNSPLHF. In nucleotides, the CDR3 is TGTGCCAGCAGGCCTACAGGGAGCTCCTATAATTCACCCCTCCACTTT.

This clone was picked up one time. This sequence joins TRBV21-1 and TRBJ1-5; no check of the table's D call, TRBD1, against the DNA was made. TRBV21-1 is classified as a pseudogene. The CDR3 contains 15 residues. The CDR3 region has the DNA TGTGCCAGCAGCAAAGGGGACAGGGCCTATCAGCCCCAGCATTTT. Translating it yields CASSKGDRAYQPQHF.

The V call is TRBV6-6, the J call TRBJ2-3; maybe TRBD2 (5 bases). There are 15 residues in the CDR3. The V gene's germline CDR1 is MNHNY and CDR2 SVGAGI (reference sequence). Trimming left V 4 bases short and J 4 bases short, with 15 bases between. The CDR3: CASSSSASGADTQYF. CDR3 coding DNA: TGTGCCAGCAGTTCCTCAGCCAGCGGCGCAGATACGCAGTATTTT.

V gene TRBV6-6 combines with J gene TRBJ1-6; D possibly corresponds to TRBD1 (5 bases). V was shortened by 7 bases and J by 9 bases, with 19 bases between the two germline ends. The CDR3 is made up of 15 amino acids. Germline lookup yields CDR1 MNHNY and CDR2 SVGAGI (reference sequence). The CDR3 here is CASTLFGGSGSPLHF. Here the CDR3 DNA reads TGTGCCAGCACCCTTTTTGGGGGATCGGGTTCACCCCTCCACTTT.

The V call is TRBV5-6, the J call TRBJ2-3; D is perhaps TRBD1 (5 bases). The germline gives CDR1 SGHDT, CDR2 YYEEEE. V lost 2 bases and J 5 bases, leaving 21 bases between the germline ends. This CDR3 is built from 17 residues. CDR3 loop: CASSLSLEGKGVDTQYF. The CDR3 DNA reads as TGTGCCAGCAGCTTATCTCTAGAAGGGAAAGGGGTAGATACGCAGTATTTT.